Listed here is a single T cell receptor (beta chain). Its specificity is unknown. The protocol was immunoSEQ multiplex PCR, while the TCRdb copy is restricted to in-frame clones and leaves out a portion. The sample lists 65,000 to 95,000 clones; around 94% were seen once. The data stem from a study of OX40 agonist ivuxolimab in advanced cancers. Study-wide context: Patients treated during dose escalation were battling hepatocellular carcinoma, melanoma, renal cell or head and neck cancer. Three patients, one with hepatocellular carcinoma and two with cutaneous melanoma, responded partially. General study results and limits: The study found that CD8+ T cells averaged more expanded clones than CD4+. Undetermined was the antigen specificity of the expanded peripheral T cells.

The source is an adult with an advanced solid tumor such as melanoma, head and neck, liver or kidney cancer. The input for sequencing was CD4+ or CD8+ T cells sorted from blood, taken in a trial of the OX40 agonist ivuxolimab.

The CDR3 coding sequence is TGTGCCACCCACCAGGACAGGGTTTCTCATTCACCCCTCCACTTT. Translating gives CATHQDRVSHSPLHF. The chain recombines TRBV28 with TRBJ1-6; 8 bases fit TRBD1. The germline V gene encodes CDR1 MDHEN and CDR2 SYDVKM. The CDR3 loop spans 15 amino acids. V dropped 10 bases and J dropped 8; count of bases not matched to a gene: 13.